This T cell receptor (beta chain) was obtained from a study of T cell responses to AZD1222 COVID-19 vaccine (dated by TCRdb to 2020 to 2022). Turning to the overall study: AZD1222 recipients with second doses at about 4 weeks or about 12 weeks were pooled, because spike-specific TCR depth and breadth did not differ between schedules. TCR sequencing was performed for over 230 trial participants, of whom about 200 were given two doses of AZD1222 and around 25 were given two doses of MenACWY control vaccine. Trial participants were enrolled by age into 18-55, 56-69 and 70-plus year subgroups, with roughly 150, 30 and 60 TCR-sequenced participants respectively.

The CDR3 regions of human TCRbeta chains were analyzed by immunosequencing. Per the original workflow: TCRs in the repertoires were compared against a reference library of SARS-CoV-2-specific TCRs that had been generated with the MIRA antigen-specificity platform. Breadth was defined as the fraction of unique TCRs that were SARS-CoV-2-associated, and depth was defined as the fraction of total T cells that were SARS-CoV-2-associated. Using the MIRA data, each spike-specific TCR was mapped to the spike region that the TCR reacts to and placed in a CD4 or CD8 class. Log10-transformed breadth and depth values were compared by one-way ANOVA with Sidak's multiple comparisons tests. The table was pulled from immuneACCESS by TCRdb, which kept in-frame rearrangements only. Such tables lose some clones; where checked, under half of the loss comes from unresolved V genes, and the rest has no known cause. From that table come the V and J calls and clone size; the DNA was used to work out D and trimming. For this sample the table gives approximately 180,000 clones, of which 85% to 95% were detected only once. The ten top clones hold less than 3% of the sample.

Per the germline V gene (reference sequence), MNHEY is the CDR1 and SMNVEV is the CDR2. CDR3 length: 15 amino acids, cysteine to phenylalanine. Only the CDR3 portion is preserved as DNA: 45 bases, with reading frame beginning at the first base. Trimming takes 2 bases off V and 5 bases off J; junction bases not matched to a gene: 7. The paper's findings and limits, for the study overall: The whole spike protein was spanned by vaccine-associated CD4 TCRs, and dominant responses were seen in regions 160-218 and 743-854. Reportedly, almost half of the unique spike-specific TCRs recognized epitopes lying outside the regions that are mutated in the B.1.351 and B.1.1.7 variants. Most participants were white British and females outnumbered males, and the authors suggested that clonal diversity may have been underestimated. In the small 56-69-year group, the increase in depth fell short of significance, most likely because of low power. Conclusions about previously exposed vaccinees were limited because only five to seven AZD1222 recipients were SARS-CoV-2 seropositive at baseline. A significant rise in spike-specific TCR breadth and depth was observed after two AZD1222 doses relative to day 0 and relative to MenACWY recipients. No day 14 peak-response samples were available, so repertoires were characterized only after the peak T cell response.

The meaning of the sample's time point label: baseline before first vaccination. Vaccinee samples were obtained from the UK trials COV001 and COV002, which included a single-blind randomized controlled phase 2/3 trial of AZD1222 (ChAdOx1 nCoV-19) in healthy adults. For TCRbeta chain sequencing, PBMC samples from trial participants were taken at day 0 and at day 28 after the second dose. As for this clone: Its antigen target is currently unknown. Qualities for individual bases were not recorded, and no much larger clone is one base off.

This specimen consisted of peripheral blood, obtained on day 0 of AZD1222 vaccination. The chain is assembled from TRBV27 and TRBJ1-1; 8 central nucleotides agree with TRBD1. The clonotype was recovered from an adult in good health. The CDR3 sequence is CASSLSDRGTTEAFF. The nucleotide sequence is given as TGTGCCAGCAGTTTAAGTGACAGGGGTACGACTGAAGCTTTCTTT.